This T cell receptor beta chain was captured in a study of blood T cells in healthy people across ages. This clonotype was seen a few times. The second PCR ran about 6 to 12 cycles with a sample-barcoded 5' primer and J-beta primers. TCRdb re-called the 5' RACE reads through MiXCR, storing one row per CDR3 protein. Of around 1,500,000 distinct CDR3 sequences in the sample, 35% to 45% are singletons; the top ten hold 7.9%. Trimming took 5 bases from V and 0 from J; bases not matched to a gene: 9. Germline loops: CDR1 SGHAT, CDR2 FQNNGV. The CDR3 is 19 residues long. The sequencing sample was made of blood. The rearrangement joins TRBV11-2 to TRBJ1-6, with 11 bases identical to TRBD1. This sequence originates from a young woman in good health. The CDR3 region is CASSPQPGQGDSYNSPLHF. CDR3 sequence (DNA): TGTGCCAGCAGCCCCCAGCCGGGACAGGGGGACTCCTATAATTCACCCCTCCACTTT.